A selection of T cell receptor beta chains follows, all from one sample in a study of T-cell memory formation after mild COVID-19. TCRdb reanalysed the 5' RACE reads using MiXCR and keeps one entry per CDR3 protein. The table records about 250,000 distinct CDR3 sequences, approximately 15% of them present only once. The source material was PBMCs or a T cell subset sorted from them (not recorded which). Receptors were obtained from an adult woman who had mild COVID-19 (a few samples of this study predate the infection). Cell type and time point are not known. Both conserved end residues are part of each CDR3. Each record gives: D gene, J gene, clone size, V gene, CDR3 DNA, CDR3 protein. A D gene is named only where the DNA matches it firmly. Rows give clone size only sometimes, using once, few, many, or a class for an expanded clone.

- | TRBJ1-6 | - | TRBV5-1 | TGCGCCAGCAGCCCGGGGGGAGGGAACGGATCACCCCTCCACTTT | CASSPGGGNGSPLHF
TRBD2 | TRBJ2-1 | few | TRBV2 | TGTGCCAGCAGTTCGGGGGGGCACCTCCGCCAGTTCTTC | CASSSGGHLRQFF
- | TRBJ1-2 | - | TRBV6-5 | TGTGCCAGCAGTGTAAAAGCAGGGGTAATTGGCTACACCTTC | CASSVKAGVIGYTF
TRBD1 | TRBJ1-2 | few | TRBV6-2/TRBV6-3 | TGTGCCAGCAGTCCCCCCGGGACAGGCACTCACAGGGGCTATGGCTACACCTTC | CASSPPGTGTHRGYGYTF
- | TRBJ1-1 | few | TRBV19 | TGTGCCACTACGACCGGGAAGGGCACTGAAGCTTTCTTT | CATTTGKGTEAFF
- | TRBJ2-1 | - | TRBV3-1 | TGTGCCAGCAGCCAAGGGGGTAGTAGGTACAATGAGCAGTTCTTC | CASSQGGSRYNEQFF
TRBD1 | TRBJ1-6 | many | TRBV5-1 | TGCGCCAGCCGATTGGACAGGGGCCTTGGGTCACCCCTCCACTTT | CASRLDRGLGSPLHF
- | TRBJ1-2 | few | TRBV5-4 | TGTGCCAGCAGCTTGGAGGTCGACTATGGCTACACCTTC | CASSLEVDYGYTF
- | TRBJ1-1 | few | TRBV18 | TGTGCCAGCTCACCCGTATTTACTACGGGACATAAAACTGAAGCTTTCTTT | CASSPVFTTGHKTEAFF
- | TRBJ2-3 | few | TRBV5-1 | TGCGCCAGCAGCTCCTCAGGTAGGGTAGCGGCAGATACGCAGTATTTT | CASSSSGRVAADTQYF
TRBD1 | TRBJ1-1 | few | TRBV7-2 | TGTGCCAGCAGCGCCGGACAGGGGGTATATGAAGCTTTCTTT | CASSAGQGVYEAFF
TRBD1 | TRBJ1-1 | many | TRBV25-1 | TGTGCCAGCAGTACCAACAGGGGAAAAGCTTTCTTT | CASSTNRGKAFF
TRBD2 | TRBJ2-1 | - | TRBV29-1 | TGCAGCGTTGAAGAGCATCCAGCGGGAGGAAGATTATTC | CSVEEHPAGGRLF
- | TRBJ2-7 | - | TRBV18 | TGTGCCAGCTCACCCATAGCGAGCTCCTACGAGCAGTACTTC | CASSPIASSYEQYF
- | TRBJ1-5 | - | TRBV2 | TGTGCCAGCAAGTTTGGCAGGGATAGCAATCAGCCCCAGCATTTT | CASKFGRDSNQPQHF
TRBD2 | TRBJ2-1 | - | TRBV12-3/TRBV12-4 | TGTGCCAGCAGTTTATCCTCCCTAGCGGGAGTCTCTCGGAACAATGAGCAGTTCTTC | CASSLSSLAGVSRNNEQFF
TRBD1 | TRBJ1-2 | - | TRBV5-6 | TGTGCCAGCAGCCTTCGACAGGGGCGCTATGGCTACACCTTC | CASSLRQGRYGYTF
TRBD1 | TRBJ2-1 | - | TRBV5-1 | TGCGCCAGCAGCTTGGGCAGGGGGATTCAGGATGAGCAGTTCTTC | CASSLGRGIQDEQFF
TRBD2 | TRBJ2-7 | - | TRBV4-3 | TGCGCCAGCAGCCAAGACCTAGCGGCCCCCGAAGAGTACTTC | CASSQDLAAPEEYF
TRBD1 | TRBJ2-7 | - | TRBV2 | TGTGCCAGCAAGGGACAGGGGGCTTACGAGCAGTACTTC | CASKGQGAYEQYF
- | TRBJ2-3 | - | TRBV20-1 | TGCAGTGCTACTACTATTAATACCCTAGAGACAGATACGCAGTATTTT | CSATTINTLETDTQYF
- | TRBJ2-3 | - | TRBV11-1 | TGTGCCAGCAGCGAATCACGGGGGCAGAGCACAGATACGCAGTATTTT | CASSESRGQSTDTQYF
TRBD2 | TRBJ2-3 | - | TRBV28 | TGTGCCAGCAGTATACTAGCGGGAGCTCCGTATTTT | CASSILAGAPYF
- | TRBJ1-1 | - | TRBV19 | TGTGCCAGTAGTATCTCGTCGACACTGAACACTGAAGCTTTCTTT | CASSISSTLNTEAFF
TRBD1 | TRBJ1-2 | few | TRBV10-3 | TGTGCCATCAGTGTTTCAGGGACAGGGGGGAAGCTATCTAACTATGGCTACACCTTC | CAISVSGTGGKLSNYGYTF
- | TRBJ2-6 | few | TRBV18 | TGTGCCAGCTCACAGGGGACGGCTGGGGCCAACGTCCTGACTTTC | CASSQGTAGANVLTF
- | TRBJ1-3 | - | TRBV5-1 | TGCGCCAGCAGCCAGGGGACCTCTGGAAACACCATATATTTT | CASSQGTSGNTIYF
TRBD2 | TRBJ2-7 | few | TRBV6-1 | TGTGCCAGCAGTACCCGAGCGGGGGGGCCCTACGAGCAGTACTTC | CASSTRAGGPYEQYF
- | TRBJ1-1 | - | TRBV18 | TGTGCCAGCTCTAATTCAAGGATCGGGCAGCTGAACACTGAAGCTTTCTTT | CASSNSRIGQLNTEAFF
TRBD2 | TRBJ2-2 | few | TRBV7-2 | TGTGCCAGCAGCTCCGGAGGACTAGCGGGTATTACCGGGGAGCTGTTTTTT | CASSSGGLAGITGELFF
TRBD2 | TRBJ2-2 | few | TRBV12-3/TRBV12-4 | TGTGCCAGCAGTTTGAGACTAGCGGGAGGGCCTGGATCGTCTGGGGAGCTGTTTTTT | CASSLRLAGGPGSSGELFF
TRBD1 | TRBJ1-1 | - | TRBV7-9 | TGTGCCAGCAGCGGAGACAGGGGCGGTTACACTGAAGCTTTCTTT | CASSGDRGGYTEAFF
- | TRBJ2-7 | few | TRBV12-3/TRBV12-4 | TGTGCCAGCAGTTTAGGCCCCACCACCTCCTACGAGCAGTACTTC | CASSLGPTTSYEQYF
TRBD2 | TRBJ2-7 | - | TRBV20-1 | TGCAGTGCTAGAGAAGGGACTAGCGGGAGGTACGAGCAGTACTTC | CSAREGTSGRYEQYF
- | TRBJ2-1 | - | TRBV29-1 | TGCAGCGTTGAACCCCCGTACGAGCAGTTCTTC | CSVEPPYEQFF
- | TRBJ2-5 | - | TRBV20-1 | TGCAGTGCTACCGACAGTGGGGGACAAGAGACCCAGTACTTC | CSATDSGGQETQYF
TRBD2 | TRBJ2-1 | - | TRBV20-1 | TGCAGTGGCCTGCAAGCGGGAGGAGCTTACAATGAGCAGTTCTTC | CSGLQAGGAYNEQFF
- | TRBJ1-1 | - | TRBV7-9 | TGTGCCAGCAGAACCCCGACAAGGAACACTGAAGCTTTCTTT | CASRTPTRNTEAFF
- | TRBJ2-5 | few | TRBV7-3 | TGTGCCAGCAGCTTAAAGCATAAAGAGACCCAGTACTTC | CASSLKHKETQYF
TRBD2 | TRBJ2-5 | - | TRBV7-2 | TGTGCCAGCAGCCCCTTTCTAGCGGGCACGGGGACCCAGTACTTC | CASSPFLAGTGTQYF
- | TRBJ1-4 | few | TRBV7-2 | TGTGCCAGCAGCTTATACCAAGATAATGAAAAACTGTTTTTT | CASSLYQDNEKLFF
- | TRBJ2-5 | - | TRBV7-2 | TGTGCCAGCAGCTTTGGGGGCATGGAGACCCAGTACTTC | CASSFGGMETQYF
- | TRBJ2-5 | few | TRBV24-1 | TGTGCCACCAGTGATTTCCGCGATGGTGGGCCAGAGGCGGAGACCCAGTACTTC | CATSDFRDGGPEAETQYF
- | TRBJ1-5 | few | TRBV7-2 | TGTGCCAGCAGCTTAAGTGTGGGCAATCAGCCCCAGCATTTT | CASSLSVGNQPQHF
- | TRBJ1-4 | - | TRBV20-1 | TGCAGTGAGGTCACCACTAATGAAAAACTGTTTTTT | CSEVTTNEKLFF
TRBD1 | TRBJ1-2 | few | TRBV5-4 | TGTGCCAGCAGCTTCCTACAGGGGGCAGATGGCTACACCTTC | CASSFLQGADGYTF
TRBD2 | TRBJ2-1 | - | TRBV5-6 | TGTGCCAGCAGCTCCCTAGCGGGTGCATGGAATGAGCAGTTCTTC | CASSSLAGAWNEQFF
- | TRBJ2-3 | many | TRBV3-1 | TGTGCCAGCAGCCACACACGGGATACGCAGTATTTT | CASSHTRDTQYF
- | TRBJ1-2 | - | TRBV12-3/TRBV12-4 | TGTGCCAGCAGTTTAGGGACAGCCCTTTACTATGGCTACACCTTC | CASSLGTALYYGYTF
TRBD1 | TRBJ2-1 | - | TRBV24-1 | TGTGCCACCAGTGATTCGCCGGGACAGCTTTTCTACAATGAGCAGTTCTTC | CATSDSPGQLFYNEQFF